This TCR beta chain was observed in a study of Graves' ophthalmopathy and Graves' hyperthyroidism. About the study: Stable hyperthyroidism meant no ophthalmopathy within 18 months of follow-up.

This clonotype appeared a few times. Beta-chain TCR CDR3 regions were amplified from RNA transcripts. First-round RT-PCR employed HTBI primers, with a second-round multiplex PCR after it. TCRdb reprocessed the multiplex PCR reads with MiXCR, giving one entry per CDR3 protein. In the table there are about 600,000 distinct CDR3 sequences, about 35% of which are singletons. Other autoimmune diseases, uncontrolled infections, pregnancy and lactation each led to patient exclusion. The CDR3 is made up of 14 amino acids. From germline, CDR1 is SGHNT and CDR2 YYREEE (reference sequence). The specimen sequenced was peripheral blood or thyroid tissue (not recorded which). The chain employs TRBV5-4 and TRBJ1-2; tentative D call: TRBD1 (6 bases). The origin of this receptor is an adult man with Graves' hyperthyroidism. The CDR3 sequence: CALEPRDNHYGYTF. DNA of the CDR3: TGTGCTCTAGAGCCTCGGGACAACCACTATGGCTACACCTTC. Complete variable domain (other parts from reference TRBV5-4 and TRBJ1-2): ETGVTQSPTHLIKTRGQQVTLRCSSQSGHNTVSWYQQALGQGPQFIFQYYREEENGRGNFPPRFSGLQFPNYSSELNVNALELDDSALYLCALEPRDNHYGYTFGSGTRLTVV.